A selection of T cell receptor beta chains follows, all from one sample in a study of cytomegalovirus exposure and HLA in healthy donors. Data came from immunoSEQ multiplex PCR; TCRdb stores just in-frame clones and leaves some out. The table records around 140,000 clones, around 75% of them present only once. Sequenced: PBMCs. These receptors all come from a woman aged 18-29 years in good health and CMV-seronegative. Each CDR3 is given with its conserved first and last residue. A D gene is named only where the DNA matches it firmly. A clone size is listed for some rows: how often the clone was seen (once, few, many), or a class if it is expanded.

CDR3: CSVSSREGTEAFF
DNA: TGCAGCGTCTCCTCCAGGGAGGGGACTGAAGCTTTCTTT
D: -
V: TRBV29-1
size: -
J: TRBJ1-1

CDR3: CASSQASGGYTDTQYF
DNA: TGCGCCAGCAGCCAAGCTAGCGGGGGGTACACAGATACGCAGTATTTT
D: TRBD2
V: TRBV4-1
size: -
J: TRBJ2-3

CDR3: CASIGNRGLGYTF
DNA: TGTGCCAGCATAGGGAACAGGGGGCTAGGCTACACCTTC
D: TRBD1
V: TRBV7-2
size: few
J: TRBJ1-2

CDR3: CASLPGGRAYNEQFF
DNA: TGTGCCAGCCTCCCCGGCGGGAGGGCCTACAATGAGCAGTTCTTC
D: TRBD2
V: TRBV27
size: -
J: TRBJ2-1

CDR3: CAISEIGRGEQFF
DNA: TGTGCCATCAGTGAGATAGGGCGGGGGGAGCAGTTCTTC
D: TRBD2
V: TRBV10-3
size: few
J: TRBJ2-1

CDR3: CASSFRTEEAFF
DNA: TGTGCCAGCAGTTTCCGGACTGAGGAGGCTTTCTTT
D: -
V: TRBV6-6
size: -
J: TRBJ1-1

CDR3: CASSQDTKGGRDNEQFF
DNA: TGCGCCAGCAGTCAAGATACGAAAGGGGGACGAGACAATGAGCAGTTCTTC
D: -
V: TRBV23-1
size: once
J: TRBJ2-1

CDR3: CASSLRPGLAGGDSEFF
DNA: TGCGCCAGCAGCTTGCGACCTGGACTAGCGGGAGGGGACTCGGAGTTCTTC
D: TRBD2
V: TRBV5-1
size: -
J: TRBJ2-1

CDR3: CASRDPAGRETQYF
DNA: TGCGCCAGCCGAGACCCGGCAGGGAGGGAGACCCAGTACTTC
D: -
V: TRBV5-1
size: -
J: TRBJ2-5

CDR3: CASSLEGGYTEAFF
DNA: TGTGCCAGCAGCTTGGAGGGGGGGTACACTGAAGCTTTCTTT
D: -
V: TRBV5-8
size: -
J: TRBJ1-1

CDR3: CASSRDRDSNQPQHF
DNA: TGTGCCAGCAGTAGGGACAGGGATAGCAATCAGCCCCAGCATTTT
D: TRBD1
V: TRBV6-6
size: -
J: TRBJ1-5

CDR3: CASRGPNEKLFF
DNA: TGTGCCAGCAGGGGGCCTAATGAAAAACTGTTTTTT
D: -
V: TRBV28
size: -
J: TRBJ1-4

CDR3: CASSPGQFTDTQYF
DNA: TGCGCCAGCAGCCCTGGACAGTTCACAGATACGCAGTATTTT
D: -
V: TRBV5-1
size: few
J: TRBJ2-3

CDR3: CASSQDSNMHSPLHF
DNA: TGCGCCAGCAGCCAAGATAGCAATATGCATTCACCCCTCCACTTT
D: -
V: TRBV4-1
size: -
J: TRBJ1-6

CDR3: CASRTTYGHTEAFF
DNA: TGTGCCAGCAGGACGACCTATGGGCACACTGAAGCTTTCTTT
D: -
V: TRBV4-2
size: -
J: TRBJ1-1

CDR3: CASSFRQASGNTIYF
DNA: TGTGCCAGCAGCTTCCGACAAGCCTCTGGAAACACCATATATTTT
D: -
V: TRBV7-2
size: -
J: TRBJ1-3

CDR3: CASSGGVNTEAFF
DNA: TGTGCCAGCAGTGGGGGGGTGAACACTGAAGCTTTCTTT
D: -
V: TRBV6-5
size: -
J: TRBJ1-1

CDR3: CASSPFQGGNTIYF
DNA: TGCGCCAGCAGCCCATTTCAGGGGGGAAACACCATATATTTT
D: -
V: TRBV4-1
size: -
J: TRBJ1-3

CDR3: CASSLARDRGDSPLHF
DNA: TGTGCCAGCAGCTTAGCCCGAGACAGGGGGGATTCACCCCTCCACTTT
D: TRBD1
V: TRBV7-8
size: -
J: TRBJ1-6

CDR3: CSVGLSGSGTDTQYF
DNA: TGCAGCGTTGGTCTATCCGGGTCGGGCACAGATACGCAGTATTTT
D: -
V: TRBV29-1
size: -
J: TRBJ2-3

CDR3: CASSSVDYEQYF
DNA: TGTGCCAGCTCCTCCGTAGACTACGAGCAGTACTTC
D: -
V: TRBV18
size: -
J: TRBJ2-7

CDR3: CASSFLFGGQGEQFF
DNA: TGTGCCAGCAGCTTCCTCTTCGGGGGGCAGGGCGAGCAGTTCTTC
D: -
V: TRBV11-2
size: -
J: TRBJ2-1

CDR3: CSVTLAGGKETQYF
DNA: TGCAGCGTCACACTAGCGGGGGGAAAGGAGACCCAGTACTTC
D: TRBD2
V: TRBV29-1
size: -
J: TRBJ2-5

CDR3: CASSQAFTGSPDTQYF
DNA: TGCGCCAGCAGCCAAGCTTTCACAGGGAGCCCAGATACGCAGTATTTT
D: -
V: TRBV4-3
size: -
J: TRBJ2-3

CDR3: CASSKVRTGDTFPSQPQHF
DNA: TGTGCCAGCAGCAAAGTTCGGACAGGGGACACCTTCCCTAGTCAGCCCCAGCATTTT
D: -
V: TRBV21-1
size: few
J: TRBJ1-5

CDR3: CSVAQGTYEQYF
DNA: TGCAGCGTTGCGCAGGGGACCTACGAGCAGTACTTC
D: -
V: TRBV29-1
size: -
J: TRBJ2-7

CDR3: CASSLWQGARNQPQHF
DNA: TGTGCCAGCAGCTTATGGCAGGGGGCACGCAATCAGCCCCAGCATTTT
D: TRBD1
V: TRBV7-8
size: -
J: TRBJ1-5

CDR3: CASSLDRGKGYTF
DNA: TGTGCCAGCAGCCTCGACAGGGGGAAGGGCTACACCTTC
D: TRBD1
V: TRBV7-2
size: -
J: TRBJ1-2

CDR3: CASSPLAGAADTQYF
DNA: TGTGCCAGCAGCCCCCTAGCGGGAGCAGCAGATACGCAGTATTTT
D: TRBD2
V: TRBV6-5
size: -
J: TRBJ2-3

CDR3: CASMRAYNEQFF
DNA: TGTGCCAGCATGCGGGCCTACAATGAGCAGTTCTTC
D: -
V: TRBV27
size: -
J: TRBJ2-1

CDR3: CASSQDWGLELEKLFF
DNA: TGTGCCAGCAGCCAAGATTGGGGACTGGAATTGGAAAAACTGTTTTTT
D: -
V: TRBV4-2
size: -
J: TRBJ1-4

CDR3: CATSRGQAAGSNQPQHF
DNA: TGTGCCACCAGCAGAGGTCAGGCAGCAGGGAGCAATCAGCCCCAGCATTTT
D: -
V: TRBV15
size: -
J: TRBJ1-5

CDR3: CASSLAGGPGTDTQYF
DNA: TGTGCCAGCAGCTTAGCGGGGGGGCCGGGCACAGATACGCAGTATTTT
D: -
V: TRBV7-2
size: once
J: TRBJ2-3

CDR3: CASSQDRVPYEQYF
DNA: TGTGCCAGCAGCCAAGATCGCGTACCCTACGAGCAGTACTTC
D: -
V: TRBV4-2
size: -
J: TRBJ2-7

CDR3: CASTGGLYNSPLHF
DNA: TGTGCCAGCACCGGGGGGCTCTATAATTCACCCCTCCACTTT
D: -
V: TRBV7-8
size: -
J: TRBJ1-6

CDR3: CASSGTGLRAKNIQYF
DNA: TGTGCCAGCAGTGGGACAGGGTTGAGGGCCAAAAACATTCAGTACTTC
D: TRBD1
V: TRBV6-1
size: -
J: TRBJ2-4

CDR3: CASSLGGAGGTTGELFF
DNA: TGTGCCAGCAGCTTGGGCGGAGCGGGAGGGACCACCGGGGAGCTGTTTTTT
D: TRBD2
V: TRBV11-3
size: once
J: TRBJ2-2

CDR3: CASSSNGQGAREKLFF
DNA: TGTGCCAGCAGCTCGAATGGACAGGGGGCTCGGGAAAAACTGTTTTTT
D: TRBD1
V: TRBV5-4
size: -
J: TRBJ1-4

CDR3: CIGLRANTEAFF
DNA: TGTATCGGTTTGCGGGCGAACACTGAAGCTTTCTTT
D: -
V: TRBV7-4
size: once
J: TRBJ1-1

CDR3: CATSLDPPGLAGEQFF
DNA: TGTGCCACCTCGTTGGACCCGCCGGGACTAGCGGGTGAGCAGTTCTTC
D: TRBD2
V: TRBV10-3
size: -
J: TRBJ2-1

CDR3: CASTEGQAFYGYTF
DNA: TGTGCCAGTACCGAAGGACAGGCTTTCTATGGCTACACCTTC
D: TRBD1
V: TRBV19
size: once
J: TRBJ1-2

CDR3: CASSPEGATMNGYTF
DNA: TGTGCCAGCAGCCCAGAGGGGGCTACGATGAATGGCTACACCTTC
D: TRBD1
V: TRBV7-3
size: -
J: TRBJ1-2

CDR3: CASSQDRGQGYVYTF
DNA: TGCGCCAGCAGCCAAGATAGGGGACAGGGTTATGTCTACACCTTC
D: TRBD1
V: TRBV4-3
size: -
J: TRBJ1-2

CDR3: CASSPVAGGNYGYTF
DNA: TGTGCCAGCAGTCCTGTGGCAGGGGGTAACTATGGCTACACCTTC
D: TRBD1
V: TRBV27
size: -
J: TRBJ1-2

CDR3: CASSLVAGTSTDTQYF
DNA: TGTGCCAGCAGCTTAGTGGCGGGTACTAGCACAGATACGCAGTATTTT
D: -
V: TRBV7-9
size: -
J: TRBJ2-3

CDR3: CASSFQGRSSGANVLTF
DNA: TGTGCCAGCAGCTTCCAGGGCCGAAGCTCTGGGGCCAACGTCCTGACTTTC
D: -
V: TRBV7-8
size: few
J: TRBJ2-6

CDR3: CASSLRSSGGVNEQFF
DNA: TGTGCCAGCAGCTTACGTTCTAGCGGGGGGGTGAATGAGCAGTTCTTC
D: TRBD2
V: TRBV7-2
size: -
J: TRBJ2-1

CDR3: CAISVTGGRNEKLFF
DNA: TGTGCCATCAGTGTTACAGGGGGCCGGAATGAAAAACTGTTTTTT
D: TRBD1
V: TRBV10-3
size: -
J: TRBJ1-4

CDR3: CASSRVWMLARLSNEQFF
DNA: TGTGCCAGCAGCCGAGTTTGGATGCTAGCGCGACTCAGCAATGAGCAGTTCTTC
D: -
V: TRBV11-2
size: -
J: TRBJ2-1

CDR3: CASSHYGQGNSPLHF
DNA: TGCGCCAGCAGCCACTACGGACAGGGTAATTCACCCCTCCACTTT
D: TRBD1
V: TRBV4-3
size: -
J: TRBJ1-6

CDR3: CASRRTGANTEAFF
DNA: TGTGCCAGCAGACGGACAGGGGCGAACACTGAAGCTTTCTTT
D: TRBD1
V: TRBV6-5
size: -
J: TRBJ1-1

CDR3: CASSLSSGSPGELFF
DNA: TGTGCCAGCAGCTTGTCTTCGGGATCCCCCGGGGAGCTGTTTTTT
D: -
V: TRBV7-9
size: -
J: TRBJ2-2